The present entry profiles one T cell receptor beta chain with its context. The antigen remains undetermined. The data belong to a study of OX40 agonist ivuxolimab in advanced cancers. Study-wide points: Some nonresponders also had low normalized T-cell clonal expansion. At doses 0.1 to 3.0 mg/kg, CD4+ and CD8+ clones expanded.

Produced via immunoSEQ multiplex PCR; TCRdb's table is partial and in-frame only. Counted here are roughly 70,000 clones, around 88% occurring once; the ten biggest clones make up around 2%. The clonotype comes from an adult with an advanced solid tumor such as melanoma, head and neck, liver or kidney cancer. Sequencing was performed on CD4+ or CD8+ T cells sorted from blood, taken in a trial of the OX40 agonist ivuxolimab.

This CDR3 is CASSEGTEAFF. The CDR3 nucleotides read TGTGCCAGCAGTGAAGGGACTGAAGCTTTCTTT. The gene calls are TRBV2 and TRBJ1-1; D unclear. The CDR3 contains 11 residues. V dropped 1 base and J dropped 5 bases, with 2 bases sitting between them. Germline CDR1 and CDR2: SNHLY and FYNNEI.